At least ten counts were recorded for the clone carrying this T cell receptor beta chain. The antigen is not known. This sample was taken from a study of CD8 T cells in ankylosing spondylitis. Study-level findings and limits: Among TCR beta sequences, a motif of roughly 8 highly homologous variants appeared characteristic of ankylosing spondylitis blood.

A single record per CDR3 protein comes from TCRdb applying MiXCR to the 5' RACE reads. In the table there are 500,000 to 650,000 distinct CDR3 sequences, under 5.5% of which are singletons. The sequencing sample was made of blood, either unsorted or a sorted T cell fraction (not recorded which). This TCR came from a male donor with ankylosing spondylitis.

Written as DNA, the CDR3 is TGCAGTGCTTCTCACCCGAGCTCCTACGAGCAGTACTTC. Protein sequence: CSASHPSSYEQYF. J is TRBJ2-7 and V is TRBV20-1; no definite D call. Germline V gene lookup returns CDR1 DFQATT and CDR2 SNEGSKA (reference sequence). The CDR3 loop spans 13 amino acids. V lost 5 bases to trimming and J lost 0 bases, with 11 bases between them.